This TCR beta chain is drawn from a study of CD8+ T cells in alopecia areata. With 5 bases removed from V and 0 bases from J, the gap between germline ends came to 10 bases. This CDR3 has 15 residues. CDR1 SGHTA and CDR2 FQGNSA come from the germline V gene. Extraction of RNA preceded its reverse transcription into cDNA, which served as the sequencing template. Clones were read by immunoSEQ multiplex PCR, and TCRdb kept only the in-frame ones, dropping some. The table shows 150,000 to 200,000 clones, with 58% occurring only once. Treatment indicated: oral pan-JAK inhibitor, 5-10 mg twice daily. The sample here was CD4+ T cells sorted from blood, taken at approximately week 60, from a patient treated with tofacitinib. This chain links TRBV7-2 with TRBJ2-2; weak D call: TRBD1 (6 bases). The clonotype originates from a human donor with alopecia areata. The CDR3 protein is CASSIGGPNTGELFF. The CDR3 DNA reads TGTGCCAGCAGCATTGGGGGCCCGAACACCGGGGAGCTGTTTTTT.